In this sample, the clone carrying this T cell receptor (beta chain) turned up a few times. Its target is unknown. RNA transcripts yielded amplified TCR beta CDR3 regions. First-round RT-PCR of the TCR CDR3 relied on the HTBI primer set. In TCRdb, the multiplex PCR reads were re-called with MiXCR into one record per CDR3 protein. The table shows fewer than 900,000 distinct CDR3 sequences, with less than 20% occurring only once. The data stem from a study of T cells in Graves' hyperthyroidism and ophthalmopathy. Study-wide findings and caveats: The model's output predicted ophthalmopathy at a median of about 5.9 months prior to onset. In the blood, most expanded thyroid clonotypes above 0.001 appeared as well.

The CDR3 extends over 17 amino acids. The V gene lost 2 bases and the J gene lost 0 bases, with 13 bases spanning the gap. The germline CDR1 and CDR2 sequences are SEHNR and FQNEAQ (reference sequence). In making diagnoses, clinical symptoms, serum thyroxine and TRAb, thyroid ultrasound and orbital computed tomography were all used. The sample consisted of blood. The sequence was collected from a man aged 18 to 29 with Graves' hyperthyroidism. The chain has TRBV7-9 and TRBJ2-2, with D possibly being TRBD2 (6 bases). For the CDR3, the DNA is TGTGCCAGCAGCTTATTAACCGGGAGCCCGAACACCGGGGAGCTGTTTTTT. Translated: CASSLLTGSPNTGELFF.